Given below is one TCR beta chain in context. These data are taken from a study of blood T cell repertoires in COVID-19. Across the study: In each case, the material was cDNA or gDNA derived from T cells, B-cell-depleted T cells, or PBMCs.

Original processing methods: Reference gene primer amplification gave estimated nucleated cell counts. The method was immunoSEQ multiplex PCR; TCRdb's version includes in-frame clones alone and lacks a portion of them. For V, J and clone size, that table is used; D and trimming come from the DNA. This table has 180,000 or so clones, roughly nine tenths appearing once. Sequencing was performed on peripheral blood. The TCR sequence derives from a man younger than 35 with acute or convalescent COVID-19.

As DNA, the CDR3 is TGCGCCAGCAGTGAAGGGAGCTCTGGAAACACCATATATTTT. Translating it yields CASSEGSSGNTIYF. This chain links TRBV10-1 with TRBJ1-3; D gene unclear. Germline CDR1 is WNHNN and CDR2 is SYGVQD (reference sequence). The ends were cut back, 3 bases at V and 0 bases at J, with 6 bases in the middle. This CDR3 is 14 amino acids long.